This T cell receptor beta chain was identified during a study of immune evolution from preneoplasia to lung adenocarcinoma. Study results and limitations: Later-stage lesions appeared to have more T cells, more diversity, less clonality.

Losses at the gene ends were 7 bases for V and 3 bases for J; bases not matched to a gene: 20. The V gene's germline CDR1 is LNHDA and CDR2 SQIVND (reference sequence). This CDR3 is built from 19 residues. Details on this clone: Its antigen is still unknown.

Between the mid-2010s and the late 2010s, patients underwent resection in Japan or China. Sequencing used immunoSEQ multiplex PCR; TCRdb keeps in-frame clones, though not all of them. The sample includes 7,000 to 10,000 clones, 81% seen only once; the top ten take 6.5% to 8.5%. The chain carries TRBV19 and TRBJ2-2; 7 bases line up with TRBD2. Sequences were obtained from FFPE invasive lung adenocarcinoma tissue. This TCR derives from a person aged 45 to 59 with lung adenocarcinoma. This CDR3 reads CASKRNPGSAGGYTGELFF. The CDR3 DNA reads as TGTGCCAGTAAACGTAACCCCGGGTCGGCCGGGGGGTACACCGGGGAGCTGTTTTTT.